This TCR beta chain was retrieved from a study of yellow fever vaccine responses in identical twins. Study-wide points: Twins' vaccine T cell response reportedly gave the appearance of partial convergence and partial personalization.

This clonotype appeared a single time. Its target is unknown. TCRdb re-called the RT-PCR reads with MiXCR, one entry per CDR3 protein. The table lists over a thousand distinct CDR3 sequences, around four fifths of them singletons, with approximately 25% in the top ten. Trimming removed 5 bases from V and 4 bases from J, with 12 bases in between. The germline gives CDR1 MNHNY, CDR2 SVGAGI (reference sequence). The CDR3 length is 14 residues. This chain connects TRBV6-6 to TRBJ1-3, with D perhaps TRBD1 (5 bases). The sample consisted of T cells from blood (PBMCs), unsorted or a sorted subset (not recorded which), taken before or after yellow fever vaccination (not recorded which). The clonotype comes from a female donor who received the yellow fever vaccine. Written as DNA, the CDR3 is TGTGCCAGCAGTGTGGGGACCAACGGAAACACCATATATTTT. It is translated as CASSVGTNGNTIYF.